One TCR beta chain is described in this entry. CDR3 length equals 14 residues. Deletions cut 4 bases from V and 5 bases from J, with 14 bases between. From germline, CDR1 is MNHEY and CDR2 SMNVEV (reference sequence). This record comes from a study of control samples from healthy donors and cancer patients. Sequenced by immunoSEQ multiplex PCR; TCRdb stores in-frame clones only, minus some. The data contain about 200,000 clones, about 89% of them seen just once; the ten biggest clones take up over 1.5%. The V and J genes are TRBV27 and TRBJ1-2; D not resolved. Sequencing used blood. The receptor was derived from a young man in good health. CDR3 sequence (DNA): TGTGCCAGCAGTTATCACCCCGAAGGGTATGGCTACACCTTC. Encoded protein: CASSYHPEGYGYTF.